Listed below are T cell receptor beta chains from one sample, sequenced in a study of blood T cell repertoires in COVID-19. Only in-frame clones appear in the TCRdb table, and some are missing; sequencing was by immunoSEQ multiplex PCR. The sample contains over 110,000 clones, about 80% of which appear only once. Sequencing was done on a sample of peripheral blood. These receptor sequences come from a man between 65 and 85 years old who had recovered from COVID-19. Each CDR3 is given without its conserved first and last residue. The order of the fields is clone size, J gene, V gene, CDR3 length, CDR3 protein. Rows give clone size only sometimes, using once, few, many, or a class for an expanded clone.

clone size: .
J gene: TRBJ2-4
V gene: TRBV3-1/TRBV3-2
CDR3 length: 14
CDR3 protein: ASSPGTSGVKNIQY

clone size: once
J gene: TRBJ2-7
V gene: TRBV13
CDR3 length: 11
CDR3 protein: ASSLSRVGEQY

clone size: .
J gene: TRBJ2-2
V gene: TRBV21-1
CDR3 length: 15
CDR3 protein: ASSVSPTGLGTGELF

clone size: .
J gene: TRBJ2-7
V gene: TRBV12-3/TRBV12-4
CDR3 length: 9
CDR3 protein: ASSPSYEQY

clone size: .
J gene: TRBJ2-5
V gene: TRBV6-1
CDR3 length: 12
CDR3 protein: ASSSRGREETQY

clone size: .
J gene: TRBJ2-7
V gene: TRBV5-4
CDR3 length: 12
CDR3 protein: ASSFGLAGIQQY

clone size: .
J gene: TRBJ2-7
V gene: TRBV5-6
CDR3 length: 11
CDR3 protein: ASSHRAGDEQY

clone size: .
J gene: TRBJ2-5
V gene: TRBV6-2/TRBV6-3
CDR3 length: 14
CDR3 protein: ASSQLAHALGETQY

clone size: .
J gene: TRBJ2-7
V gene: TRBV30
CDR3 length: 11
CDR3 protein: ARRDPGGYEQY

clone size: .
J gene: TRBJ1-3
V gene: TRBV19
CDR3 length: 10
CDR3 protein: ASSGGRNTIY

clone size: .
J gene: TRBJ2-1
V gene: TRBV18
CDR3 length: 13
CDR3 protein: ASSLSTSGRDEQF

clone size: .
J gene: TRBJ2-5
V gene: TRBV30
CDR3 length: 12
CDR3 protein: AWTPGRGRMTQY

clone size: .
J gene: TRBJ1-1
V gene: TRBV3-1/TRBV3-2
CDR3 length: 12
CDR3 protein: ASSQGTGNTEAF

clone size: .
J gene: TRBJ2-1
V gene: TRBV11-2
CDR3 length: 14
CDR3 protein: ASSTILGRGRLGQF

clone size: .
J gene: TRBJ2-3
V gene: TRBV11-2
CDR3 length: 10
CDR3 protein: ASSLSGDTQY

clone size: .
J gene: TRBJ2-1
V gene: TRBV7-2
CDR3 length: 13
CDR3 protein: ASSHAGTRDHEQF

clone size: .
J gene: TRBJ2-2
V gene: TRBV14
CDR3 length: 11
CDR3 protein: ASSATIPGELF

clone size: .
J gene: TRBJ2-7
V gene: TRBV27
CDR3 length: 14
CDR3 protein: ASSPGTSGRAYEQY

clone size: .
J gene: TRBJ2-7
V gene: TRBV24-1
CDR3 length: 13
CDR3 protein: ATRNRVRRSYEQY

clone size: .
J gene: TRBJ2-3
V gene: TRBV24-1
CDR3 length: 12
CDR3 protein: ATSDPAGGLTQY

clone size: .
J gene: TRBJ2-7
V gene: TRBV2
CDR3 length: 12
CDR3 protein: ASSLPGQRYEQY

clone size: .
J gene: TRBJ2-2
V gene: TRBV14
CDR3 length: 13
CDR3 protein: ASSQGGSGTGELF

clone size: few
J gene: TRBJ2-1
V gene: TRBV2
CDR3 length: 15
CDR3 protein: ASSASLLALKSNEQF

clone size: .
J gene: TRBJ2-7
V gene: TRBV5-1
CDR3 length: 13
CDR3 protein: ASRELAGARNEQY

clone size: .
J gene: TRBJ2-7
V gene: TRBV3-1/TRBV3-2
CDR3 length: 18
CDR3 protein: ASSQDFGLAGGLSSYEQY

clone size: .
J gene: TRBJ1-1
V gene: TRBV6-5
CDR3 length: 13
CDR3 protein: ASSYRDRPITEAF

clone size: .
J gene: TRBJ1-1
V gene: TRBV11-1
CDR3 length: 12
CDR3 protein: ASSRNPVNTEAF

clone size: .
J gene: TRBJ2-7
V gene: TRBV6-5
CDR3 length: 12
CDR3 protein: ASSLGDRGYEQY

clone size: .
J gene: TRBJ1-6
V gene: TRBV30
CDR3 length: 14
CDR3 protein: AWSVRGQGRNSPLH

clone size: once
J gene: TRBJ2-2
V gene: TRBV6-5
CDR3 length: 13
CDR3 protein: ASSYTRGATGELF

clone size: .
J gene: TRBJ2-6
V gene: TRBV3-1/TRBV3-2
CDR3 length: 14
CDR3 protein: ASGQGGDSGANVLT

clone size: .
J gene: TRBJ2-3
V gene: TRBV3-1/TRBV3-2
CDR3 length: 15
CDR3 protein: ASSQVGLAGASDTQY

clone size: .
J gene: TRBJ2-3
V gene: TRBV28
CDR3 length: 15
CDR3 protein: ASLTGWLAGESDTQY

clone size: .
J gene: TRBJ2-1
V gene: TRBV9
CDR3 length: 14
CDR3 protein: ASSPRAGVSYNEQF

clone size: .
J gene: TRBJ2-1
V gene: TRBV18
CDR3 length: 13
CDR3 protein: ASSPLQDSANEQF

clone size: .
J gene: TRBJ2-2
V gene: TRBV5-4
CDR3 length: 13
CDR3 protein: ASSLAVRDTGELF

clone size: .
J gene: TRBJ1-5
V gene: TRBV6-5
CDR3 length: 11
CDR3 protein: ASNGGSNQPQH

clone size: .
J gene: TRBJ1-4
V gene: TRBV5-6
CDR3 length: 13
CDR3 protein: ASSWTGAANEKLF

clone size: .
J gene: TRBJ2-2
V gene: TRBV14
CDR3 length: 15
CDR3 protein: ASSRNRDSFLTGELF

clone size: .
J gene: TRBJ2-7
V gene: TRBV30
CDR3 length: 12
CDR3 protein: AGRGSGGYYEQY

clone size: .
J gene: TRBJ2-5
V gene: TRBV2
CDR3 length: 11
CDR3 protein: ASRGAFQETQY

clone size: .
J gene: TRBJ2-7
V gene: TRBV3-1/TRBV3-2
CDR3 length: 12
CDR3 protein: ASRSTSGTYEQY

clone size: .
J gene: TRBJ2-1
V gene: TRBV29-1
CDR3 length: 9
CDR3 protein: SVARGYKQF

clone size: few
J gene: TRBJ2-3
V gene: TRBV5-4
CDR3 length: 11
CDR3 protein: ASSYTSEDTQY

clone size: .
J gene: TRBJ2-2
V gene: TRBV5-4
CDR3 length: 13
CDR3 protein: ASSPRQGRNGELF

clone size: .
J gene: TRBJ2-7
V gene: TRBV19
CDR3 length: 14
CDR3 protein: ASSLQGAILSDEQY

clone size: .
J gene: TRBJ1-5
V gene: TRBV4-1
CDR3 length: 14
CDR3 protein: ASSQHQALAGQPQH

clone size: .
J gene: TRBJ2-7
V gene: TRBV5-4
CDR3 length: 13
CDR3 protein: ASSFFHDRTSEQY

clone size: .
J gene: TRBJ1-1
V gene: TRBV15
CDR3 length: 13
CDR3 protein: ATSTREGGGTEAF

clone size: few
J gene: TRBJ2-5
V gene: TRBV7-9
CDR3 length: 11
CDR3 protein: ASSYRGSQTQY

clone size: .
J gene: TRBJ2-7
V gene: TRBV9
CDR3 length: 13
CDR3 protein: ASSVGGSGVDEQY

clone size: few
J gene: TRBJ2-3
V gene: TRBV11-3
CDR3 length: 13
CDR3 protein: ASSLVAGVSHTQY

clone size: .
J gene: TRBJ2-6
V gene: TRBV3-1/TRBV3-2
CDR3 length: 13
CDR3 protein: ASSQGGAGANVLT

clone size: .
J gene: TRBJ1-2
V gene: TRBV6-5
CDR3 length: 13
CDR3 protein: ASSYSQGSMEGYT

clone size: .
J gene: TRBJ1-4
V gene: TRBV2
CDR3 length: 13
CDR3 protein: ASSGLLTTNEKLF

clone size: few
J gene: TRBJ2-1
V gene: TRBV30
CDR3 length: 11
CDR3 protein: AWSPGLAHEQF

clone size: .
J gene: TRBJ1-5
V gene: TRBV29-1
CDR3 length: 11
CDR3 protein: SVVTGGDQPQH